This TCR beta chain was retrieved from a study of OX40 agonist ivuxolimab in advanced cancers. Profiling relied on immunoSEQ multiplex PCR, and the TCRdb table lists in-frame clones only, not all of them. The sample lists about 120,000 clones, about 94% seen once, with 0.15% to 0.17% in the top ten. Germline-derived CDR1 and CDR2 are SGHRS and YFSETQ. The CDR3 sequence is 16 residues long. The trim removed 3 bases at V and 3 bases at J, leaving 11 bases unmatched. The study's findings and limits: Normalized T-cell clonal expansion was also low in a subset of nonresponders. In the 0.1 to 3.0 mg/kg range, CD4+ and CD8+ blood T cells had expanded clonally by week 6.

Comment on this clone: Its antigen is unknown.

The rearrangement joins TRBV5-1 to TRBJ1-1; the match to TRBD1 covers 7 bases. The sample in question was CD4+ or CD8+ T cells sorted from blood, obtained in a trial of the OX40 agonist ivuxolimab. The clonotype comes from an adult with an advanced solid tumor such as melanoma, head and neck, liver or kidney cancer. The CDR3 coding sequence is TGCGCCAGCAGCTGGGGAGACAGGGTGGTAGACACTGAAGCTTTCTTT. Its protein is CASSWGDRVVDTEAFF.